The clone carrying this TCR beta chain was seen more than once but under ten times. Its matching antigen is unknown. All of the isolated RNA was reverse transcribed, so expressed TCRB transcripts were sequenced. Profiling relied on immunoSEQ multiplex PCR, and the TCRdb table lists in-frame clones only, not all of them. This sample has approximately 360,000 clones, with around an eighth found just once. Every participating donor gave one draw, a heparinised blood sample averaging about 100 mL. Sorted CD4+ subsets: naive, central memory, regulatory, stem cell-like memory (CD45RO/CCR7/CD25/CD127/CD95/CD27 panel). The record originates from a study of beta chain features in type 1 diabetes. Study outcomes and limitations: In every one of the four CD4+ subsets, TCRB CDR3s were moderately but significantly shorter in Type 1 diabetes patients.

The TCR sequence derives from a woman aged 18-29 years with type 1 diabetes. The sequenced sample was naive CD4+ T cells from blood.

The CDR3 DNA is TGTGCCAGCAGCGTTGAGGGCAGTCAGCCCCAGCATTTT. Protein product: CASSVEGSQPQHF. The V and J genes are TRBV7-6 and TRBJ1-5; D unresolved. This CDR3 region has 13 residues. CDR1 is SGHVS, CDR2 FNYEAQ, per germline. Trimming took off 5 bases at V and 6 bases at J, with 11 bases between the two ends.